This is a list of T cell receptor beta chains from one sample in a study of blood T cell repertoires in COVID-19. TCRdb's copy holds only in-frame clones and misses some; the assay was immunoSEQ multiplex PCR. The data contain approximately 110,000 clones, roughly 84% of them singletons. Source material: peripheral blood. All receptors come from a woman aged 35 to 49 with acute or convalescent COVID-19. The conserved cysteine and the conserved F or W are not part of the CDR3 here. The D gene is left open where the match is weak.

- | TRBJ2-7 | TRBV6-5 | ASRKGFYEQY
- | TRBJ2-6 | TRBV4-2 | ASSQEGTGLSGANVLT
- | TRBJ1-2 | TRBV6-5 | ASRKQGYDYGYT
TRBD2 | TRBJ2-7 | TRBV5-5 | ASSLIGSMSGGYEQY
TRBD1 | TRBJ1-2 | TRBV9 | ASTYRGQDYGYT
TRBD1 | TRBJ2-7 | TRBV2 | ASRPGQGPYEQY
- | TRBJ1-6 | TRBV5-8 | ASSLRVSYNSPLH
TRBD2 | TRBJ2-7 | TRBV29-1 | SVSGLAGPYEQY
TRBD1 | TRBJ2-7 | TRBV24-1 | ATSDLNSGTGQY
- | TRBJ1-2 | TRBV7-9 | ASSLESSGLNYGYT
- | TRBJ2-2 | TRBV2 | ASSLTSGTGELF
- | TRBJ1-5 | TRBV27 | ASTYGAGQPQH
- | TRBJ1-3 | TRBV10-3 | AISDRGKAGNTIY
- | TRBJ1-2 | TRBV6-6 | TASGRYGYT
- | TRBJ1-1 | TRBV30 | AWHRVGLNTEAF
- | TRBJ1-6 | TRBV12-3/TRBV12-4 | ASSFTAESPLH
- | TRBJ2-3 | TRBV7-6 | ASSTGLRPDTQY
TRBD2 | TRBJ2-5 | TRBV5-1 | ASSLSSGPETQY
TRBD1 | TRBJ2-3 | TRBV6-6 | ASSYGRQGADTQY
- | TRBJ2-7 | TRBV15 | ATSRRRDEQY
TRBD1 | TRBJ2-1 | TRBV5-4 | ASSPPLQGPKVDEQF
- | TRBJ2-7 | TRBV15 | ATSSQRGTSYEQY
- | TRBJ2-3 | TRBV3-1/TRBV3-2 | ASSQNRGASTDTQY
- | TRBJ1-2 | TRBV5-1 | ASSLEGVDGYT
- | TRBJ2-5 | TRBV5-1 | ASSLWRASQETQY
TRBD2 | TRBJ2-1 | TRBV18 | ASSPSAGGPNEQF
TRBD2 | TRBJ2-1 | TRBV18 | ASSFPGLAGANEQF
- | TRBJ1-1 | TRBV3-1/TRBV3-2 | ASTKHGSGLPEAF
- | TRBJ2-5 | TRBV7-9 | ASSLAHGQETQY
- | TRBJ1-4 | TRBV6-6 | ASSAGRGKKLF
- | TRBJ1-6 | TRBV6-4 | ASSGSYNSPLH
- | TRBJ1-2 | TRBV3-1/TRBV3-2 | ASSQDSRGRNYGYT
- | TRBJ1-3 | TRBV7-2 | ASSLGGAFTGNTIY
- | TRBJ2-2 | TRBV3-1/TRBV3-2 | ASSQVPGAGSGELF
- | TRBJ1-2 | TRBV12-3/TRBV12-4 | ASSLDSNYGYT
- | TRBJ2-3 | TRBV9 | ASSVFSSTDTQY
- | TRBJ2-6 | TRBV7-5 | VRSLSNRAGANVLT
TRBD1 | TRBJ1-1 | TRBV2 | ASSDDRVGYTEAF
- | TRBJ1-2 | TRBV12-5 | ASGLGLPGHYYGYT
- | TRBJ1-6 | TRBV4-1 | ASSQDRVNNSPLH
- | TRBJ2-3 | TRBV7-2 | ASSLAGPGDTQY
- | TRBJ2-3 | TRBV5-1 | ASGFFSPLTDTQY
TRBD1 | TRBJ2-7 | TRBV18 | ASSPETGKRGNEQY
- | TRBJ2-7 | TRBV6-5 | ASSLTQLYEQY
- | TRBJ1-5 | TRBV7-8 | ASSLVGAADNQPQH
TRBD2 | TRBJ2-1 | TRBV3-1/TRBV3-2 | ASSQGVSSGGRIYNEQF
TRBD1 | TRBJ1-5 | TRBV5-3 | ARSPGKGAGQPQH
- | TRBJ1-5 | TRBV6-5 | ASRKNRDYNQPQH
TRBD1 | TRBJ1-6 | TRBV3-1/TRBV3-2 | ASSQDGQGWTPLH
TRBD2 | TRBJ2-3 | TRBV27 | ASSSLAGRGAAQY